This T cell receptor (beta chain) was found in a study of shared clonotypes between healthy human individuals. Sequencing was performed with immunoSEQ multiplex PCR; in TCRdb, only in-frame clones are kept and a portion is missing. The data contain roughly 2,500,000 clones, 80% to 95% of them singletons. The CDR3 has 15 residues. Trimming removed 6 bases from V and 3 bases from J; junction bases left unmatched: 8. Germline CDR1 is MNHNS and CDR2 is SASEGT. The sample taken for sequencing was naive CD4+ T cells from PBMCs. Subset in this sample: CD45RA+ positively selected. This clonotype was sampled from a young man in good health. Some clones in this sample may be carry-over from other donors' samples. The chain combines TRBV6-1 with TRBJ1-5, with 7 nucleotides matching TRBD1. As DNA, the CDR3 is TGTGCCAGCAGCCTGGGGGGACAGATCAATCAGCCCCAGCATTTT. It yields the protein CASSLGGQINQPQHF.